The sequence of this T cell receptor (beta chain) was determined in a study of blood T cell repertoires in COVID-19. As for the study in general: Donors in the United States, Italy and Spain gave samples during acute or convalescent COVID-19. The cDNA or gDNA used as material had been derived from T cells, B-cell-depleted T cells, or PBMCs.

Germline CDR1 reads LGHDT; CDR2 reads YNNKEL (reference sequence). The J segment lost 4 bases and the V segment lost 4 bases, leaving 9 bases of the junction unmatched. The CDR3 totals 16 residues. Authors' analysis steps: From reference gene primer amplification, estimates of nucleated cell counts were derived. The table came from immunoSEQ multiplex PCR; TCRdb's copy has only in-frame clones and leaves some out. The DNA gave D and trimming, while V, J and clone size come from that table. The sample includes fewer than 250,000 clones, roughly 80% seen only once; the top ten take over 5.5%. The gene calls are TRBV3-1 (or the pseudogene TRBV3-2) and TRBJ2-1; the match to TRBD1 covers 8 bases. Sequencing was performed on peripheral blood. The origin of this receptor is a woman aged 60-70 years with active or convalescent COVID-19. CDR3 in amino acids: CASSPRARGLYNEQFF. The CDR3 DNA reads TGTGCCAGCAGCCCTCGGGCCAGGGGGCTTTACAATGAGCAGTTCTTC.